The 9 T cell receptor beta chains listed next were all sequenced from one sample in a study of T cell responses to AZD1222 COVID-19 vaccine. Here immunoSEQ multiplex PCR was the method, and the copy in TCRdb shows in-frame clones only, minus some. Of under 70,000 clones listed, roughly 84% are singletons. This specimen consisted of peripheral blood, obtained on day 0 of AZD1222 vaccination. The receptors here all came from an adult in good health.

J is TRBJ1-2 and V is TRBV27, with TRBD1 identical over 7 bases. Trimming cost V 4 bases and J 4 bases; bases outside gene matches: 3. The CDR3 contains 13 residues. The germline V gene encodes CDR1 MNHEY and CDR2 SMNVEV (reference sequence). This CDR3 is CASSSRDSYGYTF. The CDR3 DNA sequence: TGTGCCAGCAGTTCCCGGGACAGCTATGGCTACACCTTC.

The chain combines TRBV13 with TRBJ2-1; D gene ambiguous. Germline V gene sequence: CDR1 PRHDT, CDR2 FYEKMQ (reference sequence). CDR3 size: 13 residues. The V end lost 7 bases, the J end lost 2 bases, and 9 bases lay between the germline ends. This chain's CDR3 is CASKYSPYNEQFF. CDR3 in DNA: TGTGCCAGCAAGTACAGCCCCTACAATGAGCAGTTCTTC.

This clone appeared a single time. The genes are TRBV7-2 and TRBJ2-2; D perhaps matches TRBD2 (5 bases). This CDR3 has 16 residues. V lost 1 base to trimming and J lost 3 bases, with 12 bases between them. Germline V CDR1 and CDR2: SGHTA, FQGNSA. Here the CDR3 DNA reads TGTGCCAGCAGCTTAGTGGCGGGCTCGGACACCGGGGAGCTGTTTTTT. Its protein product is CASSLVAGSDTGELFF.

The chain uses TRBV24-1 and TRBJ2-1, with D perhaps TRBD2 (6 bases). Trimming pared 3 bases from V and 7 bases from J, leaving 15 bases between. CDR1 is KGHDR and CDR2 is SFDVKD in the germline V gene. This CDR3 spans 15 amino acids. The CDR3 coding sequence is TGTGCCACCAGTGATGTGGGACTCTCTCGAAATGAGCAGTTCTTC. Amino acid sequence: CATSDVGLSRNEQFF.

The chain carries TRBV28 and TRBJ1-4, with 7 bases matching TRBD1. The germline CDR1 and CDR2 sequences are MDHEN and SYDVKM. The junction had 4 bases not matched to a gene; V was cut back by 8 bases and J by 7 bases. This CDR3 region has 12 residues. The CDR3 bases are TGTGCCAGCTCTGGACAGGCTGAAAAACTGTTTTTT. Amino acids: CASSGQAEKLFF.

The rearrangement links TRBV19 to TRBJ1-1; maybe TRBD1 (5 bases). Trimming cost V 10 bases and J 3 bases, with 15 bases left between them. Germline CDR1 LNHDA, CDR2 SQIVND (reference sequence). This CDR3 region has 13 residues. The CDR3 DNA reads as TGTGCCACGTCTGCCGACAGCGACACTGAAGCTTTCTTT. Protein sequence: CATSADSDTEAFF.

Relative to its sample, this clone is medium-sized. CDR3 bases: TGTGCCAGTCGGGACAGTTCAGATAATTCACCCCTCCACTTT. Protein product: CASRDSSDNSPLHF. The chain combines TRBV10-3 with TRBJ1-6; TRBD1 matches 7 bases. The CDR3 is 14 amino acids. Germline assignment: CDR1 ENHRY and CDR2 SYGVKD. V dropped 10 bases and J dropped 5; count of bases not matched to a gene: 8.

The CDR3 region is CASSSPRGNEQFF. The CDR3, as DNA: TGTGCCAGCAGCTCCCCCCGAGGTAATGAGCAGTTCTTC. V is TRBV11-2 and J is TRBJ2-1; D unresolved. The CDR3 loop spans 13 amino acids. Germline V gene data show CDR1 as SGHAT and CDR2 as FQNNGV. Trimming shortened V by 4 bases and J by 7 bases, and 11 bases separated the two germline ends.

This clone was picked up one time. The chain joins TRBV5-6 to TRBJ2-7; the D gene is possibly TRBD2 (5 bases). Trimming stripped 0 bases from V and 2 bases from J, with 6 bases between. CDR3 length equals 13 residues. Per germline, CDR1 SGHDT and CDR2 YYEEEE. CDR3 sequence reads: CASSLGGTYEQYF. CDR3 in DNA: TGTGCCAGCAGCTTGGGAGGGACCTACGAGCAGTACTTC.